This T cell receptor (beta chain) was identified in a study of PD-1 blockade in classical Hodgkin lymphoma. Findings of the study overall: Complete responders showed a baseline diversity that resembled the diversity of newly diagnosed patients. Sources of repertoire differences remain undefined, possibly disease activity or prior therapy. CD4+ but not CD8+ TCR diversity rose significantly by C4D1.

This clone came up a few times. Its matching antigen is unknown. The CDR3 spans 13 residues. Germline lookup yields CDR1 SEHNR and CDR2 FQNEAQ (reference sequence). V lost 1 base, J lost 7 bases, and 11 bases lay in between. The protocol was immunoSEQ multiplex PCR, while the TCRdb copy is restricted to in-frame clones and leaves out a portion. The data contain around 11,000 clones, about 74% of them singletons. Time point given: cycle 4 day 1 (C4D1), after about 6 weeks of nivolumab. Each patient experienced a relapse that followed autologous stem cell transplantation, and brentuximab vedotin exposure varied. Thawed PBMCs underwent magnetic negative selection to yield purified CD4+ T cells.

The rearrangement links TRBV7-9 to TRBJ2-7, with D perhaps TRBD2 (6 bases). The receptor was derived from a human donor with classical Hodgkin lymphoma. The material sequenced was CD4+ T cells from blood, taken before the fourth cycle of nivolumab. CDR3 protein: CASSLGEAREQYF. Here the CDR3 DNA reads TGTGCCAGCAGCTTAGGGGAGGCGAGAGAGCAGTACTTC.